Each of the 17 T cell receptor beta chains below was sequenced from the same sample in a study of cytomegalovirus exposure and HLA in healthy donors. It was with 60 Vbeta and 13 Jbeta primers that the PCR ran. Only in-frame clones appear in the TCRdb table, and some are missing; sequencing was by immunoSEQ multiplex PCR. Of some 110,000 clones in the sample, roughly 70% were seen once. Sequenced input: PBMCs. The source of these receptors is a woman in her twenties or thirties in good health and CMV-seronegative.

This clone appeared a single time. The J gene is TRBJ2-5, the V gene TRBV27, with a possible D match to TRBD1 (6 bases). CDR1 is MNHEY, CDR2 SMNVEV, per germline (reference sequence). Deletions cut 1 base from V and 3 bases from J, with 15 bases between. This CDR3 is 16 amino acids long. Here the CDR3 DNA reads TGTGCCAGCAGTTTATGGCCCCTGAGGACAGAAGAGACCCAGTACTTC. Its translation is CASSLWPLRTEETQYF.

The chain is built from TRBV6-5 and TRBJ1-1, with TRBD1 as a possible D gene (6 bases). CDR1 is MNHEY, CDR2 SVGAGI, per germline. Between the trimmed V and J ends, which lost 5 bases and 4 bases, there was a span of 17 bases. The CDR3 extends over 15 amino acids. Here the CDR3 reads CASSPQGPGGTEAFF. The DNA of the CDR3 is TGTGCCAGCAGTCCACAGGGTCCGGGGGGCACTGAAGCTTTCTTT.

This chain joins TRBV4-1 and TRBJ2-5; TRBD2 matches 7 bases. The CDR3 is 14 residues long. From germline, CDR1 is MGHRA and CDR2 YSYEKL. Germline trimming cut 1 base from V and 5 bases from J; bases unmatched to any gene: 4. CDR3 loop: CASSQASGSETQYF. The CDR3 nucleotides read TGCGCCAGCAGCCAAGCTAGCGGTTCTGAGACCCAGTACTTC.

This clone was seen a handful of times. This rearrangement joins TRBV9 to TRBJ2-1; D not certain. V was trimmed by 2 bases and J by 1 base, leaving 10 bases between them. In germline, CDR1 is SGDLS, CDR2 YYNGEE. The CDR3 has 15 residues. CDR3 region: CASSVDGESYNEQFF. CDR3 DNA sequence: TGTGCCAGCAGCGTCGACGGAGAGTCCTACAATGAGCAGTTCTTC.

The chain joins TRBV5-4 to TRBJ2-7; D is unresolved. Looked up from germline, CDR1 is SGHNT and CDR2 is YYREEE (reference sequence). V was cut by 3 bases and J by 1 base, with 11 bases left in between. The CDR3 covers 14 residues. This chain's CDR3 is CASSWAAGSYEQYF. In nucleotides, the CDR3 is TGTGCCAGCAGCTGGGCCGCAGGTTCCTACGAGCAGTACTTC.

The chain employs TRBV7-8 and TRBJ2-5; 7 bases map to TRBD2. This CDR3 has 14 amino acids. CDR1 and CDR2 from the germline V gene are SGHVS and FQNEAQ. With V trimmed by 3 bases and J by 5 bases, 6 bases remained unmatched. The CDR3 loop reads CASSFPGRGETQYF. The CDR3 DNA is TGTGCCAGCAGCTTCCCAGGGCGGGGGGAGACCCAGTACTTC.

The V gene is TRBV5-4, the J gene TRBJ2-7; the D gene is possibly TRBD1 (6 bases). Germline loops: CDR1 SGHNT, CDR2 YYREEE (reference sequence). V was cut by 0 bases and J by 7 bases, with 14 bases left in between. This CDR3 has 14 residues. CDR3 coding DNA: TGTGCCAGCAGCTTGGCCCGGCAGGGGCAAGAGCAGTACTTC. This translates into CASSLARQGQEQYF.

As regards this clone: This specimen includes other DNA sequences encoding the same CDR3. The rearrangement uses TRBV10-3 and TRBJ1-2, with 9 bases that match TRBD1. With V trimmed by 10 bases and J by 8 bases, 11 bases remained unmatched. The germline gives CDR1 ENHRY, CDR2 SYGVKD. The CDR3 extends over 13 amino acids. The CDR3 spells CANNPTGGGGYTF. As DNA, the CDR3 is TGTGCCAACAACCCTACAGGGGGCGGCGGCTACACCTTC.

A single count supports this clone. The V gene is TRBV27, the J gene TRBJ1-2; D possibly corresponds to TRBD1 (5 bases). V was cut by 2 bases and J by 6 bases, with 10 bases left in between. Germline V gives CDR1 MNHEY, CDR2 SMNVEV (reference sequence). The CDR3 runs 13 residues. The CDR3 DNA reads as TGTGCCAGCAGTTTACAGGGTCCCCATGGCTACACCTTC. Its translation: CASSLQGPHGYTF.

This clone was picked up a small number of times. Other DNA sequences in the sample encode the same CDR3. The CDR3 DNA follows: TGTGCCAGCAAAGGCGGGAGCGAGACCCAGTACTTC. Translating gives CASKGGSETQYF. The J gene is TRBJ2-5, the V gene TRBV6-5; 7 nucleotides line up with TRBD2. Trimming cost V 7 bases and J 5 bases; bases outside gene matches: 4. The CDR3 extends over 12 amino acids. Germline CDR1 and CDR2: MNHEY and SVGAGI.

CDR3 DNA sequence: TGTGCCAGCTCACCGGGCGGGGTTTATGGCTACACCTTC. The encoded protein is CASSPGGVYGYTF. The V gene is TRBV18, the J gene TRBJ1-2, with unresolved D. The CDR3 totals 13 residues. From germline, CDR1 is KGHSH and CDR2 LQKENI. The V end lost 3 bases, the J end lost 5 bases, and 10 bases lay between the germline ends.

The gene calls are TRBV10-3 and TRBJ1-2; D is possibly TRBD1 (5 bases). Germline V gene sequence: CDR1 ENHRY, CDR2 SYGVKD. V lost 3 bases and J 4 bases, leaving 9 bases between the germline ends. The CDR3 is 13 amino acids. The CDR3 loop is CAISDRDSYGYTF. DNA for the CDR3: TGTGCCATCAGTGACAGGGATTCCTATGGCTACACCTTC.

This clone has just a few counts. V is TRBV4-3 and J is TRBJ1-1; a possible D gene is TRBD1 (6 bases). Trimming took off 5 bases at V and 4 bases at J, with 11 bases between the two ends. The CDR3 length is 13 residues. Germline V gives CDR1 LGHNA, CDR2 YSLEER. CDR3 bases: TGCGCCAGCAGCAGGGGGTTAAGCACTGAAGCTTTCTTT. Its protein product is CASSRGLSTEAFF.

V is TRBV19 and J is TRBJ1-4; D is unresolved. Germline-derived CDR1 and CDR2 are LNHDA and SQIVND (reference sequence). The CDR3 has 17 amino acids. V was clipped by 4 bases and J by 8 bases, with 23 bases between them. CDR3 nucleotides: TGTGCCAGTAGTAAAGCTGGTTCGAGCTCCCCACAGGAAAAACTGTTTTTT. Translation gives CASSKAGSSSPQEKLFF.

The rearrangement links TRBV10-3 to TRBJ1-2, with D uncertain. Trimming shortened V by 2 bases and J by 5 bases, and 9 bases separated the two germline ends. Germline V gives CDR1 ENHRY, CDR2 SYGVKD. This CDR3 has 13 amino acids. The CDR3 sequence: CAISEVLTYGYTF. CDR3 sequence (DNA): TGTGCCATCAGTGAGGTACTGACTTATGGCTACACCTTC.

The gene calls are TRBV7-8 and TRBJ1-3; D gene uncertain. The CDR3 contains 15 residues. The V gene lost 3 bases and the J gene lost 8 bases, with 17 bases spanning the gap. Germline CDR1 SGHVS, CDR2 FQNEAQ. CDR3 nucleotide sequence: TGTGCCAGCAGCTTGACCTATGCGACATGGGACACCATATATTTT. This gives the protein CASSLTYATWDTIYF. The whole variable domain, filled in from reference TRBV7-8 and TRBJ1-3, reads GAGVSQSPRYKVAKRGQDVALRCDPISGHVSLFWYQQALGQGPEFLTYFQNEAQLDKSGLPSDRFFAERPEGSVSTLKIQRTQQEDSAVYLCASSLTYATWDTIYFGEGSWLTVV.

The chain is built from TRBV11-3 and TRBJ1-1; possibly TRBD1 for D (5 bases). CDR1 and CDR2 from the germline V gene are SGHNT and YENEEA. CDR3 length equals 15 residues. V was clipped by 8 bases and J by 4 bases, with 20 bases between them. CDR3 coding DNA: TGTGCCAGCCCCTCATTGGAGGGACTGGGCACTGAAGCTTTCTTT. Protein sequence: CASPSLEGLGTEAFF.